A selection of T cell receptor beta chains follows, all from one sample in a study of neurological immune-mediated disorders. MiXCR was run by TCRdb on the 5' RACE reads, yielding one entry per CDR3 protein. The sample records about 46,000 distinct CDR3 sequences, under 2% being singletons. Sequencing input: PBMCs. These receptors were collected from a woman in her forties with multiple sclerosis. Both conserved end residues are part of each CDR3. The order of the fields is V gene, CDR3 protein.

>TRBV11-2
CASSRDRAEAFF
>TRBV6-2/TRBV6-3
CASGPSGRVYNEQFF
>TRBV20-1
CSARVQGRRYTEAFF
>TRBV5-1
CASSASRDTYGYTF
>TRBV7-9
CASSLTDTRGYTF
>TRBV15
CATSRRYGSGYTF
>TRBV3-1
CASSQASRGVQETQYF
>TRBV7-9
CASSLDSSQPQHF
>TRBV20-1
CSARKAGTGASPLHF
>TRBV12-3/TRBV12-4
CASTRRTANTEAFF
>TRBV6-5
CASSYPERFYEQYF
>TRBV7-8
CASSQTGYEQYF
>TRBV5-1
CASSLVLGNTEAFF
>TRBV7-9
CASSERVNTEAFF
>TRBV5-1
CASSRPGQGDTEAFF
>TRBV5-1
CASSLDRVSTDTQYF
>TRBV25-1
CASSQWRRFSGYTF
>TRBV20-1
CSARDDRYQPQHF
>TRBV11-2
CASSVDRVQPQHF
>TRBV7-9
CASSLRTGNGYTF
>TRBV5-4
CASSLGQGGVEQYF
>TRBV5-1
CASSLEIGQPQHF
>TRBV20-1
CSARGGQGPYSNQPQHF
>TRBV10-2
CASRGPGLAGGMTSTDTQYF
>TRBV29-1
CSVGAGVSNYGYTF
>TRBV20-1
CSARNDMNTEAFF
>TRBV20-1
CSARVSVGYEQYF
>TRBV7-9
CASSDTGTELYEQYF
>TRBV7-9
CASSLDGVYEQYF
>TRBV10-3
CAISEVPPRDGYTF
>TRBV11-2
CASSSRLVPDTQYF
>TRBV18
CASSSETGGETQYF
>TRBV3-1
CASSQFGLAGTDTQYF
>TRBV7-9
CASSPLQGLQETQYF
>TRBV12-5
CASGFSDEQFF
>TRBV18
CASSPPSTANTEAFF
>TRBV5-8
CASSFPSSDAYEQYF
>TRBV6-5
CASSPSQMSTDTQYF
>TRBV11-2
CASSSGQDLNTEAFF